This TCR beta chain was sequenced during a study of T cell responses to AZD1222 COVID-19 vaccine. Using immunoSEQ multiplex PCR, the repertoire was profiled, and TCRdb retains in-frame clones only, with some absent. Of about 97,000 clones listed, around 89% are singletons. Germline CDR1 and CDR2: SGHTA and FQGTGA. V dropped 2 bases and J dropped 5; count of bases not matched to a gene: 1. The CDR3 length is 14 residues. The source of this sequence is an adult in good health. Sequencing used peripheral blood, obtained on day 0 of AZD1222 vaccination. This chain connects TRBV7-3 to TRBJ2-3, with 10 bases aligning to TRBD2. This CDR3 reads CASSLVAGGDTQYF. The CDR3 DNA sequence: TGTGCCAGCAGCTTAGTAGCGGGGGGAGATACGCAGTATTTT.